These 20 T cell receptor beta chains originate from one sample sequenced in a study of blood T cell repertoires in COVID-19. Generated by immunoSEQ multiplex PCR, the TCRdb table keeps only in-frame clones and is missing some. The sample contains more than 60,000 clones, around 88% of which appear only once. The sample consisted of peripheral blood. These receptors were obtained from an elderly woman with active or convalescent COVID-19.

The CDR3 DNA follows: TGTGCCAGCAGCTTAGTTAGGGGGAATTCACCCCTCCACTTT. Translation gives CASSLVRGNSPLHF. The V gene is TRBV7-2, the J gene TRBJ1-6; TRBD1 might be the D (6 bases). V was clipped by 1 base and J by 7 bases, with 8 bases between them. This CDR3 comprises 14 residues. Germline V gives CDR1 SGHTA, CDR2 FQGNSA.

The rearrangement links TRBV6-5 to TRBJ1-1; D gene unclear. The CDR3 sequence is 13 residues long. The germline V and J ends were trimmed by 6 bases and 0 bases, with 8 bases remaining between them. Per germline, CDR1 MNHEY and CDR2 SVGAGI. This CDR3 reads CASSPWLNTEAFF. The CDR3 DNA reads TGTGCCAGCAGCCCGTGGCTGAACACTGAAGCTTTCTTT.

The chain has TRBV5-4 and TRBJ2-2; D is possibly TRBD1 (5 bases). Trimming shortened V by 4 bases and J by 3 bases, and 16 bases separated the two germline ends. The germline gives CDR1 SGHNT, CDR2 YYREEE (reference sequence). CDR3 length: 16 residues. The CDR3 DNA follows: TGTGCCAGCAGCGCGAACCATTTAGGGGACACCGGGGAGCTGTTTTTT. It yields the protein CASSANHLGDTGELFF.

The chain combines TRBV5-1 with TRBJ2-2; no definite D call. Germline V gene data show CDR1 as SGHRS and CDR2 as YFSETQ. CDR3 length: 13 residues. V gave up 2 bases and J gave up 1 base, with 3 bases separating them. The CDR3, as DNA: TGCGCCAGCAGCTTCCAGAACACCGGGGAGCTGTTTTTT. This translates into CASSFQNTGELFF.

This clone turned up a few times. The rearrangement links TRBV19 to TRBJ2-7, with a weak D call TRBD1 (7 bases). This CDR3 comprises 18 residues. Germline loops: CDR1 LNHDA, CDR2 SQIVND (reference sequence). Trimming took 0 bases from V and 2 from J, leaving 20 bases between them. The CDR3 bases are TGTGCCAGTAGTATAGATCTCCTACAGGGGAGGAAGACCTACGAGCAGTACTTC. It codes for CASSIDLLQGRKTYEQYF.

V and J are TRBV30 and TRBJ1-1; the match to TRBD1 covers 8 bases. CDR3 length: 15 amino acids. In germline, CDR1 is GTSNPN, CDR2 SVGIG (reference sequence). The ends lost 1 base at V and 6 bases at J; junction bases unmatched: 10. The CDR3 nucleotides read TGTGCCTGGAGTGCCGGGTGGACAGGGCGCGCTGAAGCTTTCTTT. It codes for CAWSAGWTGRAEAFF. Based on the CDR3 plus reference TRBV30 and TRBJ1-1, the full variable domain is SQTIHQWPATLVQPVGSPLSLECTVEGTSNPNLYWYRQAAGRGLQLLFYSVGIGQISSEVPQNLSASRPQDRQFILSSKKLLLSDSGFYLCAWSAGWTGRAEAFFGQGTRLTVV.

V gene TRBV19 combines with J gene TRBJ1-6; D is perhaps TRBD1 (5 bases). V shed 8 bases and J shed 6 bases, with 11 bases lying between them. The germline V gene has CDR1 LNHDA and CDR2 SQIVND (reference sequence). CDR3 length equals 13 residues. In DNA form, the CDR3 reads TGTGCCAGTCGGGGGATCCCTAATTCACCCCTCCACTTT. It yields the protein CASRGIPNSPLHF.

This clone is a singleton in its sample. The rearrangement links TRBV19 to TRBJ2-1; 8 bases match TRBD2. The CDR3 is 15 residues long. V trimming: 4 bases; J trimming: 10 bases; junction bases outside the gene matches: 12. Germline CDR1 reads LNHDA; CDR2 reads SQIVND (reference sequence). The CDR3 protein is CASSNPGGAVGEQFF. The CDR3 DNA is TGTGCCAGTAGTAACCCCGGGGGGGCAGTAGGGGAGCAGTTCTTC.

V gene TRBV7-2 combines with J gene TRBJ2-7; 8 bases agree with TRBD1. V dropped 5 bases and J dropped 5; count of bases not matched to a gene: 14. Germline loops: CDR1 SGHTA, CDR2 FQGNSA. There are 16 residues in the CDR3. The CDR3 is CASSNGQGRRVDEQYF. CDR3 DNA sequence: TGTGCCAGCAGCAACGGACAGGGTCGAAGGGTGGACGAGCAGTACTTC.

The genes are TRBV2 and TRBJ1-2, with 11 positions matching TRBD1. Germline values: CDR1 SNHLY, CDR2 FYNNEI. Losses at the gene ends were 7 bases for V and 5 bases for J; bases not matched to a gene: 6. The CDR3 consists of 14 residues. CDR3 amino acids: CASNGQGAYYGYTF. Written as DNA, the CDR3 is TGTGCCAGCAATGGACAGGGGGCTTATTATGGCTACACCTTC.

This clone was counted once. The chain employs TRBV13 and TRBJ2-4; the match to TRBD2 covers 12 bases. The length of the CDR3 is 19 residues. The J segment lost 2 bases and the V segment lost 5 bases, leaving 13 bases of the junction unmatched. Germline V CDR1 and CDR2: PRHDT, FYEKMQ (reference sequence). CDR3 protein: CASSPRLAGAPGTKNIQYF. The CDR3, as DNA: TGTGCCAGCAGCCCTAGACTAGCGGGAGCCCCGGGAACCAAAAACATTCAGTACTTC. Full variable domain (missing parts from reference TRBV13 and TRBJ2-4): AAGVIQSPRHLIKEKRETATLKCYPIPRHDTVYWYQQGPGQDPQFLISFYEKMQSDKGSIPDRFSAQQFSDYHSELNMSSLELGDSALYFCASSPRLAGAPGTKNIQYFGAGTRLSVL.

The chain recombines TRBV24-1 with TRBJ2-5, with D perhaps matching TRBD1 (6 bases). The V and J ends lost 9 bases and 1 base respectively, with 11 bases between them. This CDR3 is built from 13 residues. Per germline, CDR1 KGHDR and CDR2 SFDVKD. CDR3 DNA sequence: TGTGCCACCTCACAGGGCGGCCAAGAGACCCAGTACTTC. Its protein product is CATSQGGQETQYF.

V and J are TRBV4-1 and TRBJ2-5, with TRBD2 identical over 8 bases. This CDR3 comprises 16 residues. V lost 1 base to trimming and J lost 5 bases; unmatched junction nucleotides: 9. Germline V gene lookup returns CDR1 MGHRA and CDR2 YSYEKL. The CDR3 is CASSQAPTGGRETQYF. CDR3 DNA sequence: TGCGCCAGCAGCCAAGCTCCAACGGGGGGGCGGGAGACCCAGTACTTC.

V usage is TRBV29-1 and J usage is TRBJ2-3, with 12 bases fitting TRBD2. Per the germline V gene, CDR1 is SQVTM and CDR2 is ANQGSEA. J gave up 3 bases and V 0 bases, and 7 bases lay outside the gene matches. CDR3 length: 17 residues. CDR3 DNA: TGCAGCGTTGAAGATCGGGCTAGCGGGGGGGCAACAGATACGCAGTATTTT. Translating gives CSVEDRASGGATDTQYF.

The chain's CDR3 is CASSPLAGGPYNEQFF. CDR3 nucleotides: TGTGCCAGCAGCCCCCTAGCGGGGGGCCCTTACAATGAGCAGTTCTTC. The chain recombines TRBV9 with TRBJ2-1; 11 bases map to TRBD2. The CDR3 sequence is 16 residues long. CDR1 and CDR2 (germline): SGDLS, YYNGEE. Unmatched junction bases numbered 7, after V lost 4 bases and J lost 4 bases.

CDR3 bases: TGTGCCAGCAGTCCCGGGACAGGGTCCGAGACCCAGTACTTC. Residues: CASSPGTGSETQYF. V gene TRBV6-5 combines with J gene TRBJ2-5, with 9 bases that match TRBD1. The CDR3 is made up of 14 amino acids. With V trimmed by 5 bases and J by 5 bases, 6 bases remained unmatched. CDR1 is MNHEY and CDR2 is SVGAGI in the germline V gene.

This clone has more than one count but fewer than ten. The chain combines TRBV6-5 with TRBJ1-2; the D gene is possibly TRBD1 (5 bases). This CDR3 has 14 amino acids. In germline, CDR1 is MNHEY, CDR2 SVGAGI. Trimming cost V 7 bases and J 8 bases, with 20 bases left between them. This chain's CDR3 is CASILSGGATGYTF. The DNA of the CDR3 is TGTGCCAGCATACTTTCGGGCGGGGCAACGGGCTACACCTTC.

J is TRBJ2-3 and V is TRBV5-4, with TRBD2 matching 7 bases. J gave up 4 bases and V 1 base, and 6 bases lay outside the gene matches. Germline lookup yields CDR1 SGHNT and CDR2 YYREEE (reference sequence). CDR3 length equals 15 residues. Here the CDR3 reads CASSLPASGSDTQYF. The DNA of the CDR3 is TGTGCCAGCAGCTTGCCTGCTAGCGGATCAGATACGCAGTATTTT.

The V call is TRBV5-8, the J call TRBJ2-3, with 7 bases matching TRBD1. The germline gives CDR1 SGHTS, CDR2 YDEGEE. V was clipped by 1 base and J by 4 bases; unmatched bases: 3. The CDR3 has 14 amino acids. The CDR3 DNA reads TGTGCCAGCAGCTTGAAAGGGGGCTCAGATACGCAGTATTTT. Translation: CASSLKGGSDTQYF.

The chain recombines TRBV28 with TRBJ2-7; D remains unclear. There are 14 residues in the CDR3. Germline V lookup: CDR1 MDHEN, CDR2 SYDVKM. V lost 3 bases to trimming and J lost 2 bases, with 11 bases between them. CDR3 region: CASSFSVLPYEQYF. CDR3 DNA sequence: TGTGCCAGCAGTTTCTCAGTACTACCCTACGAGCAGTACTTC.